Listed below are T cell receptor beta chains from one sample, sequenced in a study of cytomegalovirus exposure and HLA in healthy donors. Clones were sequenced by immunoSEQ multiplex PCR, and TCRdb holds only the in-frame ones, with some missing. Among around 90,000 clones listed, around 59% were seen once. Sequencing was performed on PBMCs. The receptors stem from a human donor in good health. CDR3s include the opening cysteine and the closing phenylalanine or tryptophan. D genes are given only for firm matches. Some rows have no size entry. The others give once, few or many, or a class for an expanded clone.

J gene	V gene	clone size	D gene	CDR3 DNA	CDR3 protein
TRBJ1-2	TRBV7-2	few	-	TGTGCCAGCAGCTTAGCCCGGGGATATGGCTACACCTTC	CASSLARGYGYTF
TRBJ1-3	TRBV4-1	-	-	TGCGCCAGCAGCCTTCCCCCGGGGGCTGGAAACACCATATATTTT	CASSLPPGAGNTIYF
TRBJ1-6	TRBV30	few	-	TGTGCCTGGAGTGACGCGGGCGCCAAGAATAATTCACCCCTCCACTTT	CAWSDAGAKNNSPLHF
TRBJ1-2	TRBV2	-	TRBD1	TGTGCCAGCAGTATGCACAGGGGTGGCTACACCTTC	CASSMHRGGYTF
TRBJ1-1	TRBV4-3	once	-	TGCGCCAGCAGCCCGCAGGGTTCGAACACTGAAGCTTTCTTT	CASSPQGSNTEAFF
TRBJ2-1	TRBV5-1	once	TRBD1	TGCGCCAGCGGCTTGGGCGCTGGGACAGGGGCGCACAATGAGCAGTTCTTC	CASGLGAGTGAHNEQFF
TRBJ2-5	TRBV7-9	-	TRBD2	TGTGCCAGCAGCTCTCCGTGGTGGGGGGAACTAGCGAGCCAAGAGACCCAGTACTTC	CASSSPWWGELASQETQYF
TRBJ1-1	TRBV19	few	TRBD1	TGTGCCAGTATTAACCCAGGGGGCTCTGAAGCTTTCTTT	CASINPGGSEAFF
TRBJ1-3	TRBV6-4	once	TRBD1	TGTGCCAGCCGCCTTCACAGGGGGCGCAGGTCCCCATCTGGAAACACCATATATTTT	CASRLHRGRRSPSGNTIYF
TRBJ2-3	TRBV29-1	-	-	TGCAGCGTTGAGGTCGGGACAGATACGCAGTATTTT	CSVEVGTDTQYF
TRBJ1-6	TRBV4-1	-	-	TGCGCCAGCAGCCAAGTTGGGCGGGGAGGATCACCCCTCCACTTT	CASSQVGRGGSPLHF
TRBJ1-3	TRBV30	-	-	TGTGCCTGGAGCCAAAGAACGGGGACACTCTCTGGAAACACCATATATTTT	CAWSQRTGTLSGNTIYF
TRBJ2-7	TRBV28	-	TRBD1	TGTGCCAGCAGTTCCGGACAGGCTGTCTACGAGCAGTACTTC	CASSSGQAVYEQYF
TRBJ2-7	TRBV30	few	-	TGTGCCTGGAGTGTTAGTATATACGAGCAGTACTTC	CAWSVSIYEQYF
TRBJ1-4	TRBV4-3	-	-	TGCGCCAGCAGCCAAGATAGTCGGGGGGCAACTAATGAAAAACTGTTTTTT	CASSQDSRGATNEKLFF
TRBJ2-6	TRBV27	-	-	TGTGCCAGCAGTATCGTTGGGGCCAACGTCCTGACTTTC	CASSIVGANVLTF
TRBJ1-2	TRBV6-6	-	-	TGTGCCAGCCGATATCCCAGGGGCGCTAACTATGGCTACACCTTC	CASRYPRGANYGYTF
TRBJ1-1	TRBV6-6	few	TRBD1	TGTGCCAGCAGAAGTCACTACAGGGGGGTGAAAGCTTTCTTT	CASRSHYRGVKAFF
TRBJ1-3	TRBV4-3	-	TRBD1	TGCGCCAGCAGCCAGTCTACCGGGACAGCGGCCGACACCATATATTTT	CASSQSTGTAADTIYF
TRBJ1-1	TRBV7-2	-	-	TGTGCCAGCAGCTTAGATGGGGGCGCGACTGAAGCTTTCTTT	CASSLDGGATEAFF
TRBJ2-4	TRBV19	-	-	TGTGCCAGTAGTGTTCCGCGAGGACTGGAAAACATTCAGTACTTC	CASSVPRGLENIQYF
TRBJ1-5	TRBV5-1	-	TRBD1	TGCGCCAGCAGCGAACAGGGGGCCTTAGGGCAGCCCCAGCATTTT	CASSEQGALGQPQHF
TRBJ2-3	TRBV6-5	few	-	TGTGCCAGCACGGAGGGGGCGGACACAGATACGCAGTATTTT	CASTEGADTDTQYF
TRBJ2-5	TRBV10-3	-	TRBD2	TGTGCCATCAGTGAGTCAGCGGGGGGGCTAGAGACCCAGTACTTC	CAISESAGGLETQYF
TRBJ2-7	TRBV19	few	-	TGTGCCAGTAGTATCATTTCCTACGAGCAGTACTTC	CASSIISYEQYF
TRBJ1-1	TRBV4-2	-	-	TGTGCCAGCAGCCAGGAGAGCGGGGGCCCTACTGAAGCTTTCTTT	CASSQESGGPTEAFF
TRBJ1-6	TRBV27	few	-	TGTGCCAGCAGCCCTGAGGGTTACTCCTATAATTCACCCCTCCACTTT	CASSPEGYSYNSPLHF
TRBJ1-5	TRBV5-1	-	TRBD1	TGCGCCAGCAGCTTGGACCCCCCGGGACAGGGAAGTCAGCCCCAGCATTTT	CASSLDPPGQGSQPQHF
TRBJ2-5	TRBV7-2	-	TRBD2	TGTGCCAGCAGCTCCGTTAGCGGGAGCCAAGAGACCCAGTACTTC	CASSSVSGSQETQYF
TRBJ1-5	TRBV6-5	few	-	TGTGCCAGCAGTTCTGGGGGCAGTCAGCCCCAGCATTTT	CASSSGGSQPQHF
TRBJ1-2	TRBV5-5	-	-	TGTGCCAGCAGCCCACGACAGTCGCCGGTCGATGGCTACACCTTC	CASSPRQSPVDGYTF
TRBJ2-4	TRBV2	-	-	TGTGCCAGCAGTCCCCGGGTGGGGGCCCTAGCCAAAAACATTCAGTACTTC	CASSPRVGALAKNIQYF
TRBJ1-1	TRBV9	-	TRBD1	TGTGCCAGCAGCGTAGGACTCCTCAGGGGGACTGAAGCTTTCTTC	CASSVGLLRGTEAFF
TRBJ1-2	TRBV6-1	-	TRBD1	TGTGCCAGCAGGACAGGGGGCTCTAACTATGGCTACACCTTC	CASRTGGSNYGYTF
TRBJ2-7	TRBV7-9	-	-	TGTGCCAGCAGCTTAGTAGGGGGTTCCTACGAGCAGTACTTC	CASSLVGGSYEQYF
TRBJ2-7	TRBV5-5	-	TRBD1	TGTGCCAGCAGCCGCACCGGGACAGACACCTACGAGCAGTACTTC	CASSRTGTDTYEQYF
TRBJ2-4	TRBV4-1	-	TRBD2	TGCGCCAGCAGCCAAGGGCGGGAGATAGCCAAAAACATTCAGTACTTC	CASSQGREIAKNIQYF
TRBJ2-5	TRBV4-3	once	TRBD1	TGCGCCAGCAGCCCCCGACACAGGCAGGGGGAAGAGACCCAGTACTTC	CASSPRHRQGEETQYF
TRBJ1-1	TRBV9	few	-	TGTGCCAGCAGCGTCAGGGTATTGGACACTGAAGCTTTCTTT	CASSVRVLDTEAFF
TRBJ1-4	TRBV30	-	-	TGTGCCTGGAGTGTAGGGGACACTGTTACTAATGAAAAACTGTTTTTT	CAWSVGDTVTNEKLFF
TRBJ2-5	TRBV7-9	-	TRBD1	TGTGCCAGCAGCCCCAGGGGGGAGACCCAGTACTTC	CASSPRGETQYF
TRBJ2-6	TRBV7-9	few	TRBD1	TGTGCCAGCAGCCCCATGGGGACAGGGGTCCCTGGGGCCAACGTCCTGACTTTC	CASSPMGTGVPGANVLTF
TRBJ1-2	TRBV2	-	-	TGTGCCAGCAGTGTTATATTGGGCTACACCTTC	CASSVILGYTF
TRBJ2-2	TRBV7-3	-	TRBD1	TGTGCCAGCAGCTTATATTTAAGAACCGGGACAGGGGACACCGGGGAGCTGTTTTTT	CASSLYLRTGTGDTGELFF
TRBJ2-3	TRBV6-5	-	-	TGTGCCAGCAGTTACTCCGGGGTGGGGACAGATACGCAGTATTTT	CASSYSGVGTDTQYF
TRBJ2-1	TRBV7-2	few	TRBD2	TGTGCCAGCAGCTTACAGGCGGGGGGGGGATACAATGAGCAGTTCTTC	CASSLQAGGGYNEQFF
TRBJ2-1	TRBV7-3	-	-	TGTGCCAGCAGCTTAGGCGGGACCTCCAGCTCCTACAATGAGCAGTTCTTC	CASSLGGTSSSYNEQFF
TRBJ2-3	TRBV30	few	-	TGTGCCTGGAGCCAAACCATGGGGGGGCCAAGCACAGATACGCAGTATTTT	CAWSQTMGGPSTDTQYF
TRBJ2-1	TRBV2	-	TRBD2	TGTGCCAGCAGAGGAGGACTAGGGCATGAGCAGTTCTTC	CASRGGLGHEQFF
TRBJ1-4	TRBV7-9	few	-	TGTGCCAGCAGCTCGAGTTGGAATGAAAAACTGTTTTTT	CASSSSWNEKLFF
TRBJ2-5	TRBV14	-	TRBD2	TGTGCCAGCAGCCAAGAGGGGTATGCGGGGGGGCCGGAAGAGACCCAGTACTTC	CASSQEGYAGGPEETQYF
TRBJ1-1	TRBV30	-	-	TGTGCCTGCGGGGAGGGGAGGACTGAAGCTTTCTTT	CACGEGRTEAFF
TRBJ1-1	TRBV5-1	-	-	TGCGCCAGCAGTGTGTTGGGACAGAACACTGAAGCTTTCTTT	CASSVLGQNTEAFF
TRBJ2-5	TRBV19	-	-	TGTGCCAGTAGTATAGCAGGGGCAGGAGGCGAGACCCAGTACTTC	CASSIAGAGGETQYF
TRBJ1-4	TRBV15	-	-	TGTGCCACCAGCAGAGATCGGCTAAGGGGTACTAATGAAAAACTGTTTTTT	CATSRDRLRGTNEKLFF
TRBJ2-1	TRBV19	-	TRBD2	TGTGCCAGTAACCGCGGGGGACTTCCGGGAAATGAGCAGTTCTTC	CASNRGGLPGNEQFF
TRBJ2-1	TRBV5-1	-	TRBD2	TGCGCCAGCAGCCCAGGGACTAGCTTTAATGAGCAGTTCTTC	CASSPGTSFNEQFF
TRBJ1-1	TRBV15	once	-	TGTGCCACCAGCACCGCGAAACGGTCGAGGGCCGTGATGAACACTGAAGCTTTCTTT	CATSTAKRSRAVMNTEAFF
TRBJ1-4	TRBV5-1	-	TRBD1	TGCGCCAGCAGCTTGGCCGGGACAGGGGTTGGGGGATACAATGAAAAACTGTTTTTT	CASSLAGTGVGGYNEKLFF
TRBJ2-1	TRBV27	-	TRBD2	TGTGCCAGCAGGCGGGACTGGGCTAGCGGGGGGGCCCATGAGCAGTTCTTC	CASRRDWASGGAHEQFF